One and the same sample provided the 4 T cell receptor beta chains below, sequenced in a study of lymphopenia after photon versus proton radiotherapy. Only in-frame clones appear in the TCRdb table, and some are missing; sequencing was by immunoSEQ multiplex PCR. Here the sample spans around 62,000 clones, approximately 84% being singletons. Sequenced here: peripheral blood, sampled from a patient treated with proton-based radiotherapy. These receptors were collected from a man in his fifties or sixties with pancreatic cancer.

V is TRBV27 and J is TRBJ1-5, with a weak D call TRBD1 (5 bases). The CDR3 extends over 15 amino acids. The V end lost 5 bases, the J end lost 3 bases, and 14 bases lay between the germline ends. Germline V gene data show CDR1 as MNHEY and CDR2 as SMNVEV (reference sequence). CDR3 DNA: TGTGCCAGCAGTCCAAACAGGATCCCCAATCAGCCCCAGCATTTT. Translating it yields CASSPNRIPNQPQHF.

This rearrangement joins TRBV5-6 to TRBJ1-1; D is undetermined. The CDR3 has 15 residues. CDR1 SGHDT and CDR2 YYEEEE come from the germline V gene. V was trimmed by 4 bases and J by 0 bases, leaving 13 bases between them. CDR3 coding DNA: TGTGCCAGCAGCCTATACGACATCCTGAACACTGAAGCTTTCTTT. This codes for CASSLYDILNTEAFF.

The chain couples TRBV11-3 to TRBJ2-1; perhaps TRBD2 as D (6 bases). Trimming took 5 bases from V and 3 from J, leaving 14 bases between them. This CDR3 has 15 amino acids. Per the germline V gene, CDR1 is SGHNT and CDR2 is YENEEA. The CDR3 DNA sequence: TGTGCCAGCAGCGCGAGTCGGGGGATCTACAATGAGCAGTTCTTC. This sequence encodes CASSASRGIYNEQFF.

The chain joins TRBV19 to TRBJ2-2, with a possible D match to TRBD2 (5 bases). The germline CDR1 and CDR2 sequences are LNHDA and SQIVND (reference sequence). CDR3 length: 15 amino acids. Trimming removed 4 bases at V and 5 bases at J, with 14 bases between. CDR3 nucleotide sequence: TGTGCCAGTAGTACCCGGTCCGGGAAAACCGGGGAGCTGTTTTTT. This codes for CASSTRSGKTGELFF.